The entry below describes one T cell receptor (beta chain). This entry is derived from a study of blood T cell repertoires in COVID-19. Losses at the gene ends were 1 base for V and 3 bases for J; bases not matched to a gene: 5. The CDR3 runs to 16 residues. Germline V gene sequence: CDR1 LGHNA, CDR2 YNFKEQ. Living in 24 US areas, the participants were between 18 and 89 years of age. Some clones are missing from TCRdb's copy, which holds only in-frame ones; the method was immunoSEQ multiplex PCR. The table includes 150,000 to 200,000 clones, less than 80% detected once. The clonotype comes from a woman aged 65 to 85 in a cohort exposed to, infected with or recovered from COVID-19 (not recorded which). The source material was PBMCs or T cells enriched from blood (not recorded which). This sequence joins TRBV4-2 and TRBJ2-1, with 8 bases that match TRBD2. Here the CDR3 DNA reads TGTGCCAGCAGCCAAGTAGCGGGGACGGTCTACAATGAGCAGTTCTTC. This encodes CASSQVAGTVYNEQFF.